Only a few counts were recorded for the clone carrying this T cell receptor (beta chain). Its antigen is currently unknown. The germline gives CDR1 KGHDR, CDR2 SFDVKD. This CDR3 spans 16 amino acids. Trimming left V 4 bases short and J 3 bases short, with 16 bases between. This record belongs to a study of CD8 T cells in ankylosing spondylitis. TCRdb reprocessed the 5' RACE reads via MiXCR and lists one record per CDR3 protein. The sample lists 220,000 or so distinct CDR3 sequences; around 16% were seen once. Whole-study findings and limits: The clones that were linked to disease were reported to be significantly enriched in matched synovial fluid samples from ankylosing spondylitis patients. Typical of ankylosing spondylitis blood, it appeared, was a TCR beta motif of roughly eight highly homologous variants.

The material sequenced was blood, either unsorted or a sorted T cell fraction (not recorded which). The rearrangement links TRBV24-1 to TRBJ2-3; D unclear. This receptor was obtained from a male donor with ankylosing spondylitis. CDR3 nucleotide sequence: TGTGCCACCAGTGAAAGGATGGCCCCAGATACAGATACGCAGTATTTT. Residues: CATSERMAPDTDTQYF.